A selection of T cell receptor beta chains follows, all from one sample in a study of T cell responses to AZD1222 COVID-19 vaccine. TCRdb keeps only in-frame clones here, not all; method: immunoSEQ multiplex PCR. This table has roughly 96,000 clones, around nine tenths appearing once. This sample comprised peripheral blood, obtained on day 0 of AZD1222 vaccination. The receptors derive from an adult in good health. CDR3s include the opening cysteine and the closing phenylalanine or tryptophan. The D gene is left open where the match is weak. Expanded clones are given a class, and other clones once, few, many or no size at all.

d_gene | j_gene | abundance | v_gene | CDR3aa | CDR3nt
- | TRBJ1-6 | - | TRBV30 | CAWSLTAGGLNSPLHF | TGTGCCTGGAGTCTCACAGCCGGGGGCCTCAATTCACCCCTCCACTTT
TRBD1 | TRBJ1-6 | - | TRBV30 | CAWSEDRGYSPLHF | TGTGCCTGGAGTGAAGACAGGGGATATTCACCCCTCCACTTT
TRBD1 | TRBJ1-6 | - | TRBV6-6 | CASSYSGTGDSPLHF | TGTGCCAGCAGTTATTCCGGGACAGGGGATTCACCCCTCCACTTT
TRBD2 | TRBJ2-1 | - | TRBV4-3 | CASSHDLWTSGSSSEQFF | TGCGCCAGCAGCCATGACCTTTGGACTAGCGGGAGTTCGAGTGAGCAGTTCTTC
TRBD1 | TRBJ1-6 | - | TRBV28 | CASSRQGLPYNSPLHF | TGTGCCAGCAGTCGACAGGGGTTACCCTATAATTCACCCCTCCACTTT
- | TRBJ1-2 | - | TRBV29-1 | CSVVWGNNYGYTF | TGCAGCGTGGTCTGGGGTAATAACTATGGCTACACCTTC
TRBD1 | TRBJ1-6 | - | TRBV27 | CASHTDRVGSPLHF | TGTGCCAGTCATACCGACAGGGTCGGTTCACCCCTCCACTTT
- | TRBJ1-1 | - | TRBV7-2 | CASSLGIEAFF | TGTGCCAGCAGCTTAGGAATTGAAGCTTTCTTT
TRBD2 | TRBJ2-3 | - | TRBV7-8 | CASSLGTSGRISTDTQYF | TGTGCCAGCAGCTTAGGGACTAGCGGGAGGATCAGCACAGATACGCAGTATTTT
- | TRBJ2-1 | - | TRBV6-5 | CASSPRDLKKFF | TGTGCCAGCAGCCCCCGGGACCTCAAGAAGTTCTTC
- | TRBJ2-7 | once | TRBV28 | CASSTQGALSYEQYF | TGTGCCAGCAGTACGCAGGGAGCCCTCTCCTACGAGCAGTACTTC
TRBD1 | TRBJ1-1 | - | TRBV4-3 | CASSQEDRETEAFF | TGCGCCAGCAGCCAAGAGGACAGGGAAACTGAAGCTTTCTTT
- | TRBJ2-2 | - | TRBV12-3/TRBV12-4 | CASSSQGIGELFF | TGTGCCAGCAGCTCACAGGGAATCGGGGAGCTGTTTTTT
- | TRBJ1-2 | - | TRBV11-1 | CPTTHDSKGAYGYTF | TGTCCCACCACCCACGACTCCAAGGGCGCTTATGGCTACACCTTC
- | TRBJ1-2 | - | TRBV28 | CASRRNYGYTF | TGTGCCAGCAGGCGGAACTATGGCTACACCTTC
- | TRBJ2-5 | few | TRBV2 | CASQERGNQETQYF | TGTGCCAGTCAGGAGAGGGGCAATCAAGAGACCCAGTACTTC
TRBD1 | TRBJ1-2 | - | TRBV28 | CASSHDRGNGYTF | TGTGCCAGCAGCCACGACAGGGGTAATGGCTACACCTTC
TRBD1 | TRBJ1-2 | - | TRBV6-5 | CASSYSTGGMGGYTF | TGTGCCAGCAGTTACTCAACAGGGGGCATGGGTGGCTACACCTTC
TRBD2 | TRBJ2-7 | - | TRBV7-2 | CASSLGLAGGREQYF | TGTGCCAGCAGCTTAGGTCTAGCGGGAGGGCGAGAGCAGTACTTC
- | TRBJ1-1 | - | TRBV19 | CASSIEANIPAVGDTEAFF | TGTGCCAGTAGTATAGAGGCAAATATCCCGGCGGTTGGGGACACTGAAGCTTTCTTT
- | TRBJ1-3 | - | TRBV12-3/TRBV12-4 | CASSLVEGNTIYF | TGTGCCAGCAGTTTAGTTGAAGGAAACACCATATATTTT
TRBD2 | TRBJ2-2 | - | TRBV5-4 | CASSLRGTSFGELFF | TGTGCCAGCAGCTTAAGGGGGACTAGCTTCGGGGAGCTGTTTTTT
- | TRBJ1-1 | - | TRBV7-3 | CASSPGPTNTEAFF | TGTGCCAGCAGTCCCGGACCGACGAACACTGAAGCTTTCTTT